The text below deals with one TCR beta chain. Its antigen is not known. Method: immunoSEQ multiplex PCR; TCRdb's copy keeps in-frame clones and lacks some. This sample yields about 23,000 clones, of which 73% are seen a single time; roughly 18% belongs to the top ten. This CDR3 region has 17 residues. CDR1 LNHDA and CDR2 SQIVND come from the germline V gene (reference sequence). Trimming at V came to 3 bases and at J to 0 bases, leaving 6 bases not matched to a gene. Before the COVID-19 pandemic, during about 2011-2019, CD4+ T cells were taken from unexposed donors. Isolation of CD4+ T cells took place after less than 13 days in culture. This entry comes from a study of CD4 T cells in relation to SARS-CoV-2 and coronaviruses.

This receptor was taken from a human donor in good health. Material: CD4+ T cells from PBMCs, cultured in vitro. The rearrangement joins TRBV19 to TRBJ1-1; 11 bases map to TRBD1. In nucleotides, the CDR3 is TGTGCCAGTAGTATGGGACAGGGGGAGCCCATGAACACTGAAGCTTTCTTT. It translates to CASSMGQGEPMNTEAFF.